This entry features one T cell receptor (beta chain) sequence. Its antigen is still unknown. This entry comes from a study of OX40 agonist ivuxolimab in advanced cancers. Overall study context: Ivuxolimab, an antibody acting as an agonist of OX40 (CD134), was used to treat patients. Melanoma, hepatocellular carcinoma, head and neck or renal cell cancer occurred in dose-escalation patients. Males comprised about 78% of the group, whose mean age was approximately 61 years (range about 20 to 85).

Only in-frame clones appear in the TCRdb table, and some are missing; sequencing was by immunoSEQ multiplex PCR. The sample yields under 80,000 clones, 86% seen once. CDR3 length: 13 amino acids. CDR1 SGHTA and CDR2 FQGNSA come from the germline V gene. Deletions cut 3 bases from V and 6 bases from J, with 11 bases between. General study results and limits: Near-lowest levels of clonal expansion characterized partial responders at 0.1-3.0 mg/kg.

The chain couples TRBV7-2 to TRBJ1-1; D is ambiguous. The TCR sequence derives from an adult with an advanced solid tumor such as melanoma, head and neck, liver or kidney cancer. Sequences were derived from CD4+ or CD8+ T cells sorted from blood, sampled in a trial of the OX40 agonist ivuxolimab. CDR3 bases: TGTGCCAGCAGCTTCGCAGGAAGGGCTGAAGCTTTCTTT. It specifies CASSFAGRAEAFF.